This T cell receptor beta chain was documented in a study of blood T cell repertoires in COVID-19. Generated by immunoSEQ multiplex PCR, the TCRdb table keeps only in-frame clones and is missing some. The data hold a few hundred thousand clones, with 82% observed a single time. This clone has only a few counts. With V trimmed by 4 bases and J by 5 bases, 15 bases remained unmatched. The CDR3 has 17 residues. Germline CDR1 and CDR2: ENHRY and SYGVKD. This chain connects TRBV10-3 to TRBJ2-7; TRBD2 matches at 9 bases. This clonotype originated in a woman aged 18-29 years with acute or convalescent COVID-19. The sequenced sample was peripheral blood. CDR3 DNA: TGTGCCATCAGTGGGGGAGATAGCGGGAGCCCGTCGGACGAGCAGTACTTC. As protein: CAISGGDSGSPSDEQYF.